The rows below give T cell receptor beta chains drawn from one sample of a study of blood T cell repertoires in COVID-19. Produced via immunoSEQ multiplex PCR; TCRdb's table is partial and in-frame only. The data contain 150,000 to 200,000 clones, roughly 83% of them singletons. The sequencing sample was made of peripheral blood. These receptors were collected from a human donor in a cohort sampled during active COVID-19. The CDR3 runs from the conserved cysteine through the conserved F or W. A D gene is named only where the DNA matches it firmly. Where a row states a size, it is once, few, many or the class of an expanded clone; other rows omit it.

d_gene: .
j_gene: TRBJ2-7
abundance: .
v_gene: TRBV5-1
CDR3aa: CASTLLEASREQYF
CDR3nt: TGCGCCAGCACCCTCCTAGAGGCGTCGCGGGAGCAGTACTTC

d_gene: .
j_gene: TRBJ2-1
abundance: .
v_gene: TRBV2
CDR3aa: CASKEGHSSYNEQFF
CDR3nt: TGTGCCAGCAAAGAGGGTCACAGCTCCTACAATGAGCAGTTCTTC

d_gene: TRBD1
j_gene: TRBJ1-1
abundance: once
v_gene: TRBV15
CDR3aa: CATSRDRVGTEAFF
CDR3nt: TGTGCCACCAGCCGCGACAGGGTGGGGACTGAAGCTTTCTTT

d_gene: TRBD1
j_gene: TRBJ2-2
abundance: .
v_gene: TRBV7-9
CDR3aa: CASSSSGQASTGELFF
CDR3nt: TGTGCCAGCAGCTCCTCGGGACAGGCGAGCACCGGGGAGCTGTTTTTT

d_gene: TRBD1
j_gene: TRBJ1-2
abundance: once
v_gene: TRBV7-6
CDR3aa: CASSLATGDYGYTF
CDR3nt: TGTGCCAGCAGCTTAGCGACAGGGGACTATGGCTACACCTTC

d_gene: .
j_gene: TRBJ1-3
abundance: few
v_gene: TRBV3-1/TRBV3-2
CDR3aa: CASSPIQGSGNTIYF
CDR3nt: TGTGCCAGCAGCCCGATACAGGGCTCTGGAAACACCATATATTTT

d_gene: .
j_gene: TRBJ2-5
abundance: .
v_gene: TRBV27
CDR3aa: CASTRGSETQYF
CDR3nt: TGTGCCAGCACGCGGGGATCAGAGACCCAGTACTTC

d_gene: TRBD2
j_gene: TRBJ2-7
abundance: .
v_gene: TRBV19
CDR3aa: CASQRTSGGAYEQYF
CDR3nt: TGTGCCAGCCAAAGGACTAGCGGGGGGGCCTACGAGCAGTACTTC

d_gene: TRBD1
j_gene: TRBJ1-5
abundance: .
v_gene: TRBV6-5
CDR3aa: CASSWTGGDQPQHF
CDR3nt: TGTGCCAGCAGTTGGACAGGGGGGGATCAGCCCCAGCATTTT

d_gene: .
j_gene: TRBJ2-7
abundance: .
v_gene: TRBV2
CDR3aa: CASSDPPSYEQYF
CDR3nt: TGTGCCAGCAGTGATCCCCCCAGCTACGAGCAGTACTTC

d_gene: TRBD1
j_gene: TRBJ1-2
abundance: once
v_gene: TRBV9
CDR3aa: CASSVDRGNYGYTF
CDR3nt: TGTGCCAGCAGCGTAGACAGGGGAAACTATGGCTACACCTTC

d_gene: TRBD2
j_gene: TRBJ2-7
abundance: .
v_gene: TRBV6-5
CDR3aa: CASRPAGGATKQYF
CDR3nt: TGTGCCAGCAGACCTGCGGGAGGGGCTACGAAGCAGTACTTC

d_gene: .
j_gene: TRBJ1-2
abundance: .
v_gene: TRBV6-2/TRBV6-3
CDR3aa: CASSYSPKLAGGYTF
CDR3nt: TGTGCCAGCAGTTACTCCCCAAAGTTGGCAGGCGGCTACACCTTC

d_gene: TRBD2
j_gene: TRBJ2-2
abundance: .
v_gene: TRBV10-1
CDR3aa: CASSELASGSPPGELFF
CDR3nt: TGCGCCAGCAGTGAGTTAGCTAGCGGGAGTCCCCCCGGGGAGCTGTTTTTT

d_gene: TRBD2
j_gene: TRBJ2-7
abundance: .
v_gene: TRBV2
CDR3aa: CASSEGLAGGRGYYEQYF
CDR3nt: TGTGCCAGCAGTGAGGGACTAGCGGGGGGAAGGGGATACTACGAGCAGTACTTC

d_gene: .
j_gene: TRBJ1-5
abundance: .
v_gene: TRBV7-2
CDR3aa: CASSFREGAQPQHF
CDR3nt: TGTGCCAGCAGCTTTCGAGAGGGAGCTCAGCCCCAGCATTTT

d_gene: .
j_gene: TRBJ2-5
abundance: .
v_gene: TRBV27
CDR3aa: CASRSYQMETQYF
CDR3nt: TGTGCCAGCAGATCATACCAGATGGAGACCCAGTACTTC

d_gene: .
j_gene: TRBJ2-5
abundance: .
v_gene: TRBV2
CDR3aa: CASSTQGLTETQYF
CDR3nt: TGTGCCAGCAGTACGCAGGGGCTGACGGAGACCCAGTACTTC

d_gene: .
j_gene: TRBJ2-7
abundance: .
v_gene: TRBV27
CDR3aa: CASSSTTGPYEQYF
CDR3nt: TGTGCCAGCAGTTCTACGACAGGCCCCTACGAGCAGTACTTC

d_gene: .
j_gene: TRBJ2-7
abundance: .
v_gene: TRBV27
CDR3aa: CASSSPQAFSYEQYF
CDR3nt: TGTGCCAGCAGTTCCCCCCAGGCCTTCTCCTACGAGCAGTACTTC

d_gene: TRBD1
j_gene: TRBJ2-7
abundance: .
v_gene: TRBV13
CDR3aa: CASSPGQGGEQYF
CDR3nt: TGTGCCAGCAGCCCCGGACAGGGCGGCGAGCAGTACTTC

d_gene: TRBD2
j_gene: TRBJ2-3
abundance: few
v_gene: TRBV5-6
CDR3aa: CASSSPGGLSDTQYF
CDR3nt: TGTGCCAGCAGCTCGCCGGGGGGGTTATCAGATACGCAGTATTTT

d_gene: TRBD2
j_gene: TRBJ2-5
abundance: .
v_gene: TRBV5-4
CDR3aa: CASSLPPSGSRKETQYF
CDR3nt: TGTGCCAGCAGCTTACCCCCTAGCGGCTCGAGGAAAGAGACCCAGTACTTC

d_gene: TRBD1
j_gene: TRBJ2-1
abundance: .
v_gene: TRBV4-2
CDR3aa: CASSQEQGADNEQFF
CDR3nt: TGTGCCAGCAGCCAAGAACAGGGGGCCGACAATGAGCAGTTCTTC

d_gene: .
j_gene: TRBJ1-1
abundance: .
v_gene: TRBV5-1
CDR3aa: CASSGGGWNTEAFF
CDR3nt: TGCGCCAGCAGCGGTGGGGGGTGGAACACTGAAGCTTTCTTT

d_gene: TRBD2
j_gene: TRBJ2-4
abundance: .
v_gene: TRBV19
CDR3aa: CASSITSGRKNIQYF
CDR3nt: TGTGCCAGTAGTATTACTAGCGGGAGAAAAAACATTCAGTACTTC

d_gene: TRBD2
j_gene: TRBJ2-3
abundance: .
v_gene: TRBV6-2/TRBV6-3
CDR3aa: CASSRGAGETDTQYF
CDR3nt: TGTGCCAGCAGCCGTGGAGCGGGGGAAACAGATACGCAGTATTTT

d_gene: .
j_gene: TRBJ2-3
abundance: .
v_gene: TRBV21-1
CDR3aa: CASSPGQGVTDTQYF
CDR3nt: TGTGCCAGCAGCCCCGGACAGGGGGTAACAGATACGCAGTATTTT

d_gene: .
j_gene: TRBJ2-7
abundance: .
v_gene: TRBV3-1/TRBV3-2
CDR3aa: CASSPDTTRAEQYF
CDR3nt: TGTGCCAGCAGTCCGGACACCACAAGGGCCGAGCAGTACTTC

d_gene: TRBD2
j_gene: TRBJ2-1
abundance: .
v_gene: TRBV19
CDR3aa: CASRRENYNEQFF
CDR3nt: TGTGCCAGTCGGCGGGAGAACTACAATGAGCAGTTCTTC

d_gene: TRBD2
j_gene: TRBJ2-7
abundance: .
v_gene: TRBV7-8
CDR3aa: CASSLGLAGGLRSYEQYF
CDR3nt: TGTGCCAGCAGCTTAGGCCTAGCGGGAGGGCTAAGGTCCTACGAGCAGTACTTC

d_gene: TRBD1
j_gene: TRBJ1-1
abundance: .
v_gene: TRBV28
CDR3aa: CASSTSGTGGVEAFF
CDR3nt: TGTGCCAGCAGTACATCAGGGACAGGGGGCGTTGAAGCTTTCTTT

d_gene: TRBD1
j_gene: TRBJ2-7
abundance: .
v_gene: TRBV5-4
CDR3aa: CASNFDRGAYEQYF
CDR3nt: TGTGCCAGCAATTTTGACAGGGGCGCCTACGAGCAGTACTTC

d_gene: .
j_gene: TRBJ2-1
abundance: .
v_gene: TRBV6-5
CDR3aa: CASSPVEGYYNEQFF
CDR3nt: TGTGCCAGCAGCCCCGTGGAGGGATACTACAATGAGCAGTTCTTC

d_gene: .
j_gene: TRBJ2-3
abundance: .
v_gene: TRBV19
CDR3aa: CASTKLDTQYF
CDR3nt: TGTGCCAGTACAAAGCTCGATACGCAGTATTTT

d_gene: TRBD1
j_gene: TRBJ1-2
abundance: .
v_gene: TRBV5-5
CDR3aa: CASSYVRGQDGYTF
CDR3nt: TGTGCCAGCAGCTACGTCAGGGGGCAGGATGGCTACACCTTC

d_gene: TRBD2
j_gene: TRBJ2-7
abundance: .
v_gene: TRBV4-3
CDR3aa: CASSQDWGRAYEQYF
CDR3nt: TGCGCCAGCAGCCAGGACTGGGGGAGGGCCTACGAGCAGTACTTC

d_gene: .
j_gene: TRBJ1-2
abundance: .
v_gene: TRBV28
CDR3aa: CASRDDSYGYTF
CDR3nt: TGTGCCAGCAGGGATGACAGCTATGGCTACACCTTC

d_gene: TRBD1
j_gene: TRBJ1-4
abundance: .
v_gene: TRBV5-1
CDR3aa: CASSKGQGLTNEKLFF
CDR3nt: TGCGCCAGCAGCAAGGGACAGGGTTTAACTAATGAAAAACTGTTTTTT

d_gene: .
j_gene: TRBJ1-1
abundance: .
v_gene: TRBV11-2
CDR3aa: CASSLAGRTEAFF
CDR3nt: TGTGCCAGCAGCTTGGCAGGGAGGACTGAAGCTTTCTTT

d_gene: .
j_gene: TRBJ1-3
abundance: .
v_gene: TRBV18
CDR3aa: CASSPPSTVSGNTIYF
CDR3nt: TGTGCCAGCTCACCACCGAGTACAGTCTCTGGAAACACCATATATTTT

d_gene: TRBD1
j_gene: TRBJ2-1
abundance: .
v_gene: TRBV10-2
CDR3aa: CASSDGQGWSEQFF
CDR3nt: TGCGCCAGCAGTGATGGACAGGGTTGGAGCGAGCAGTTCTTC

d_gene: TRBD1
j_gene: TRBJ1-5
abundance: few
v_gene: TRBV9
CDR3aa: CASSVEGQPGNQPQHF
CDR3nt: TGTGCCAGCAGCGTAGAGGGACAGCCAGGAAATCAGCCCCAGCATTTT

d_gene: .
j_gene: TRBJ2-3
abundance: .
v_gene: TRBV11-2
CDR3aa: CASSSLQGLPDTQYF
CDR3nt: TGTGCCAGCAGCTCGCTCCAGGGGTTACCCGATACGCAGTATTTT

d_gene: TRBD1
j_gene: TRBJ1-3
abundance: .
v_gene: TRBV6-1
CDR3aa: CASSASPQGASGNTIYF
CDR3nt: TGTGCCAGCAGTGCCTCGCCCCAGGGGGCAAGTGGAAACACCATATATTTT

d_gene: .
j_gene: TRBJ2-7
abundance: .
v_gene: TRBV2
CDR3aa: CASSDAAGIIYEQYF
CDR3nt: TGTGCCAGCAGTGATGCGGCAGGGATTATTTACGAGCAGTACTTC

d_gene: TRBD2
j_gene: TRBJ2-2
abundance: once
v_gene: TRBV5-4
CDR3aa: CASTPGTSGSRSTGELFF
CDR3nt: TGTGCCAGCACCCCTGGGACTAGCGGGAGTCGGAGCACCGGGGAGCTGTTTTTT

d_gene: .
j_gene: TRBJ1-1
abundance: few
v_gene: TRBV12-3/TRBV12-4
CDR3aa: CASTEGINTEAFF
CDR3nt: TGTGCCAGCACAGAGGGCATTAACACTGAAGCTTTCTTT

d_gene: .
j_gene: TRBJ1-5
abundance: once
v_gene: TRBV5-5
CDR3aa: CASSWTDGGNQPQHF
CDR3nt: TGTGCCAGCAGCTGGACAGACGGGGGCAATCAGCCCCAGCATTTT

d_gene: TRBD2
j_gene: TRBJ2-7
abundance: .
v_gene: TRBV6-5
CDR3aa: CASRSTSGRFYEQYF
CDR3nt: TGTGCCAGCAGGTCCACTAGCGGGAGGTTTTACGAGCAGTACTTC

d_gene: TRBD2
j_gene: TRBJ2-5
abundance: .
v_gene: TRBV4-2
CDR3aa: CASSQEGGAGETQYF
CDR3nt: TGTGCCAGCAGCCAAGAGGGAGGGGCGGGAGAGACCCAGTACTTC

d_gene: TRBD1
j_gene: TRBJ1-5
abundance: .
v_gene: TRBV7-2
CDR3aa: CASSLTGASSQPQHF
CDR3nt: TGTGCCAGCAGCTTAACAGGGGCTTCGTCCCAGCCCCAGCATTTT

d_gene: .
j_gene: TRBJ2-7
abundance: once
v_gene: TRBV9
CDR3aa: CASSVELLSYEQYF
CDR3nt: TGTGCCAGCAGCGTAGAACTGCTCTCCTACGAGCAGTACTTC

d_gene: TRBD1
j_gene: TRBJ1-2
abundance: .
v_gene: TRBV7-8
CDR3aa: CASSLADRGHNYGYTF
CDR3nt: TGTGCCAGCAGCTTAGCTGACAGGGGGCATAACTATGGCTACACCTTC

d_gene: TRBD2
j_gene: TRBJ2-7
abundance: .
v_gene: TRBV9
CDR3aa: CASSVGTSEYEQYF
CDR3nt: TGTGCCAGCAGCGTAGGTACTAGCGAATACGAGCAGTACTTC

d_gene: .
j_gene: TRBJ1-5
abundance: .
v_gene: TRBV20-1
CDR3aa: CSASRQISNQPQHF
CDR3nt: TGCAGTGCTAGTAGACAAATTAGCAATCAGCCCCAGCATTTT

d_gene: TRBD1
j_gene: TRBJ2-1
abundance: .
v_gene: TRBV9
CDR3aa: CASSVAGQGYEQFF
CDR3nt: TGTGCCAGCAGCGTAGCGGGACAGGGCTATGAGCAGTTCTTC